Following are 26 T cell receptor beta chains from one sample sequenced in a study of technical replicates of blood from a few donors. Assay: immunoSEQ multiplex PCR; the TCRdb copy retains only in-frame clones and omits some. The sample holds over 90,000 clones, around 95% seen once. Material for sequencing was T cells isolated from PBMCs. These receptor sequences come from a human donor in good health.

This chain connects TRBV7-9 to TRBJ2-5; the D gene is possibly TRBD2 (6 bases). Trimming cost V 4 bases and J 4 bases, with 16 bases left between them. The germline V gene encodes CDR1 SEHNR and CDR2 FQNEAQ (reference sequence). The CDR3 sequence is 15 residues long. The CDR3 is CASSSRPLATETQYF. The CDR3 coding sequence is TGTGCCAGCAGCTCACGTCCCCTAGCGACAGAGACCCAGTACTTC.

The rearrangement joins TRBV5-1 to TRBJ2-7; TRBD2 might be the D (6 bases). Trimming cost V 1 base and J 7 bases, with 15 bases left between them. Germline assignment: CDR1 SGHRS and CDR2 YFSETQ. This CDR3 has 14 amino acids. CDR3 in DNA: TGCGCCAGCAGCTTGAGGGGTGGGGGGAATGAGCAGTACTTC. Translated, it gives CASSLRGGGNEQYF.

This clone was observed a single time. This chain connects TRBV7-2 to TRBJ1-4, with 11 bases identical to TRBD1. Germline trimming cut 5 bases from V and 1 base from J; bases unmatched to any gene: 3. The germline CDR1 and CDR2 sequences are SGHTA and FQGNSA. The CDR3 is 16 amino acids. CDR3 nucleotide sequence: TGTGCCAGCAGCAGGGACAGGGGGGGAACTAATGAAAAACTGTTTTTT. It encodes CASSRDRGGTNEKLFF.

The chain employs TRBV28 and TRBJ2-1, with TRBD2 matching over 13 bases. Germline V CDR1 and CDR2: MDHEN, SYDVKM. V shed 3 bases, J shed 4 bases, and the junction held 3 bases outside the gene matches. The CDR3 runs 16 residues. CDR3 protein: CASSFRTSGSYNEQFF. The CDR3 bases are TGTGCCAGCAGTTTCCGGACTAGCGGGAGTTACAATGAGCAGTTCTTC.

The chain links TRBV19 to TRBJ2-1; 8 nucleotides line up with TRBD2. Germline CDR1 is LNHDA and CDR2 is SQIVND (reference sequence). V lost 10 bases, J lost 3 bases, and 20 bases stayed unmatched. The CDR3 totals 18 residues. The CDR3 region is CATVPPAGDTLGYNEQFF. CDR3 DNA: TGTGCCACCGTGCCCCCAGCGGGAGATACGTTGGGCTACAATGAGCAGTTCTTC.

This chain's CDR3 is CASSRQGSYEQYF. As DNA, the CDR3 is TGTGCCAGCAGCCGACAGGGGAGCTACGAGCAGTACTTC. The chain joins TRBV7-3 to TRBJ2-7, with 8 bases lining up with TRBD1. CDR1 SGHTA and CDR2 FQGTGA come from the germline V gene. This CDR3 has 13 amino acids. V dropped 5 bases and J dropped 3; count of bases not matched to a gene: 3.

The V call is TRBV10-3, the J call TRBJ2-1, with 11 bases that match TRBD2. Germline V lookup: CDR1 ENHRY, CDR2 SYGVKD. After removal of 7 bases from V and 7 bases from J, the junction contained 9 bases not matched to a gene. This CDR3 has 15 residues. The CDR3 spells CAIKGTSGSWNEQFF. CDR3 nucleotides: TGTGCCATCAAAGGCACTAGCGGGAGCTGGAATGAGCAGTTCTTC.

CDR3 amino acids: CASSGLAGGSTDTQYF. The CDR3 DNA reads as TGTGCCAGCAGTGGACTAGCGGGGGGGAGCACAGATACGCAGTATTTT. This chain uses TRBV2 with TRBJ2-3, with 14 positions matching TRBD2. There are 16 residues in the CDR3. Germline assignment: CDR1 SNHLY and CDR2 FYNNEI. V shed 4 bases, J shed 0 bases, and the junction held 0 bases outside the gene matches.

V usage is TRBV2 and J usage is TRBJ2-7; 11 bases line up with TRBD2. Germline V lookup: CDR1 SNHLY, CDR2 FYNNEI. The CDR3 totals 15 residues. V shed 11 bases and J 5 bases; nucleotides not matched to a gene: 14. The chain's CDR3 is CAGAYLAGGQDEQYF. The DNA of the CDR3 is TGTGCCGGGGCATATTTAGCGGGAGGGCAGGACGAGCAGTACTTC.

The J gene is TRBJ1-2, the V gene TRBV11-2; perhaps TRBD1 as D (6 bases). Trimming left V 4 bases short and J 2 bases short, with 17 bases between. This CDR3 is built from 16 residues. Germline V gives CDR1 SGHAT, CDR2 FQNNGV. The CDR3 protein is CASSSPRGGVNYGYTF. CDR3 in DNA: TGTGCCAGCAGCTCGCCCAGAGGGGGGGTAAACTATGGCTACACCTTC.

This chain uses TRBV29-1 with TRBJ2-2; D gene unclear. Trimming stripped 8 bases from V and 7 bases from J, with 17 bases between. The germline V gene encodes CDR1 SQVTM and CDR2 ANQGSEA. The CDR3 has 13 residues. The CDR3 loop reads CSSRTASGGELFF. CDR3 nucleotide sequence: TGCAGCTCCCGTACGGCCTCGGGCGGGGAGCTGTTTTTT.

The chain employs TRBV7-2 and TRBJ2-1; D unclear. Germline V lookup: CDR1 SGHTA, CDR2 FQGNSA. Trimming left V 0 bases short and J 2 bases short, with 11 bases between. The CDR3 totals 16 residues. Here the CDR3 reads CASSLAGLPTYNEQFF. The CDR3 DNA reads TGTGCCAGCAGCTTAGCGGGCCTACCCACCTACAATGAGCAGTTCTTC.

The rearrangement joins TRBV7-3 to TRBJ2-1, with 10 bases fitting TRBD2. Trimming at V came to 0 bases and at J to 8 bases, leaving 7 bases not matched to a gene. The CDR3 extends over 16 amino acids. Germline V gene lookup returns CDR1 SGHTA and CDR2 FQGTGA. The chain's CDR3 is CASSLTGSGGADEQFF. CDR3 in DNA: TGTGCCAGCAGCTTAACCGGGAGCGGGGGGGCAGATGAGCAGTTCTTC.

The V gene is TRBV4-2, the J gene TRBJ1-5; 8 bases map to TRBD1. The V segment lost 0 bases and the J segment 7 bases; nucleotides outside the gene matches: 5. The CDR3 covers 15 residues. Germline lookup yields CDR1 LGHNA and CDR2 YNFKEQ. CDR3 coding DNA: TGTGCCAGCAGCCAAGAGGACAGGGATGGACAGCCCCAGCATTTT. This encodes CASSQEDRDGQPQHF.

This clone has only one observation. The gene calls are TRBV11-2 and TRBJ2-7; 9 positions agree with TRBD2. CDR1 SGHAT and CDR2 FQNNGV come from the germline V gene. Trimming removed 0 bases from V and 3 bases from J; junction bases left unmatched: 6. There are 16 residues in the CDR3. CDR3 amino acids: CASSLDHLAGFYEQYF. CDR3 DNA sequence: TGTGCCAGCAGCTTAGATCATCTAGCGGGATTCTACGAGCAGTACTTC.

This chain joins TRBV19 and TRBJ2-7; TRBD2 agrees at 10 bases. The CDR3 consists of 17 residues. Germline CDR1 reads LNHDA; CDR2 reads SQIVND (reference sequence). Trimming took 2 bases from V and 4 from J; bases not matched to a gene: 11. The CDR3 DNA sequence: TGTGCCAGTAGTATACAAGCGGGGGGGACCACGGGATACGAGCAGTACTTC. Its translation: CASSIQAGGTTGYEQYF. The full variable domain, its missing parts supplied by reference TRBV19 and TRBJ2-7, is DGGITQSPKYLFRKEGQNVTLSCEQNLNHDAMYWYRQDPGQGLRLIYYSQIVNDFQKGDIAEGYSVSREKKESFPLTVTSAQKNPTAFYLCASSIQAGGTTGYEQYFGPGTRLTVT.

The V and J genes are TRBV6-6 and TRBJ2-7; 7 nucleotides align to TRBD1. The germline V gene encodes CDR1 MNHNY and CDR2 SVGAGI (reference sequence). CDR3 length: 13 residues. With 5 bases clipped from V and 4 bases from J, the junction kept 5 bases outside the gene matches. The DNA for the CDR3 is TGTGCCAGCAGTCCTCAGGGGGAGTACGAGCAGTACTTC. It is translated as CASSPQGEYEQYF.

This chain uses TRBV13 with TRBJ1-1; TRBD1 is a possible D gene (5 bases). Germline V gene lookup returns CDR1 PRHDT and CDR2 FYEKMQ (reference sequence). V dropped 2 bases and J dropped 4 bases, with 14 bases sitting between them. The CDR3 consists of 15 residues. The CDR3 spells CASSLWGIEVTEAFF. CDR3 bases: TGTGCCAGCAGCTTATGGGGCATTGAGGTCACTGAAGCTTTCTTT.

The chain joins TRBV5-1 to TRBJ1-1; possibly TRBD1 for D (6 bases). Trimming left V 9 bases short and J 1 base short, with 13 bases between. CDR3 length equals 13 residues. Germline V gene sequence: CDR1 SGHRS, CDR2 YFSETQ. The CDR3 loop is CATKDRKNTEAFF. Written as DNA, the CDR3 is TGCGCCACCAAGGACAGAAAGAACACTGAAGCTTTCTTT.

V is TRBV2 and J is TRBJ1-5, with TRBD1 matching 7 bases. CDR1 SNHLY and CDR2 FYNNEI come from the germline V gene. With 1 base clipped from V and 11 bases from J, the junction kept 5 bases outside the gene matches. The length of the CDR3 is 13 residues. The CDR3 spells CASSEEGDSAQHF. The CDR3 DNA sequence: TGTGCCAGCAGTGAAGAGGGGGACAGTGCCCAGCATTTT.

This rearrangement joins TRBV5-4 to TRBJ1-1; tentatively, D is TRBD1 (5 bases). Trimming left V 4 bases short and J 3 bases short, with 10 bases between. This CDR3 region has 13 residues. Per the germline V gene, CDR1 is SGHNT and CDR2 is YYREEE (reference sequence). The DNA of the CDR3 is TGTGCCAGCAGCCAAGACAGTCACACTGAAGCTTTCTTT. This codes for CASSQDSHTEAFF.

This clone was detected a few times. CDR3 bases: TGTGCCAGCAGGGTACCGGGAGCTTCTAACTACGAGCAGTACTTC. Residues: CASRVPGASNYEQYF. The chain carries TRBV2 and TRBJ2-7, with D possibly matching TRBD2 (6 bases). Trimming cost V 6 bases and J 3 bases, with 18 bases left between them. CDR1 SNHLY and CDR2 FYNNEI come from the germline V gene. The CDR3 spans 15 residues.

The chain combines TRBV7-3 with TRBJ1-2; D possibly corresponds to TRBD1 (5 bases). With 4 bases removed from V and 6 bases from J, the gap between germline ends came to 15 bases. The CDR3 contains 14 residues. Germline CDR1 SGHTA, CDR2 FQGTGA. The CDR3 sequence is CASSSAGWEDGYTF. For the CDR3, the DNA is TGTGCCAGCAGCTCCGCAGGGTGGGAGGATGGCTACACCTTC.

This chain joins TRBV2 and TRBJ1-2; D is unclear. Germline-derived CDR1 and CDR2 are SNHLY and FYNNEI. Trimming cost V 2 bases and J 4 bases, with 11 bases left between them. There are 14 residues in the CDR3. CDR3 nucleotides: TGTGCCAGCAGTGAAAACGGGAACCTCTATGGCTACACCTTC. Translation gives CASSENGNLYGYTF.

The chain uses TRBV7-6 and TRBJ1-4; D remains ambiguous. CDR3 length: 12 amino acids. Germline V lookup: CDR1 SGHVS, CDR2 FNYEAQ. Trimming took off 5 bases at V and 8 bases at J, with 9 bases between the two ends. The CDR3 DNA is TGTGCCAGCAGCGCCGCTAGCGAAAAACTGTTTTTT. It is translated as CASSAASEKLFF. The variable domain in full, completed from reference TRBV7-6 and TRBJ1-4, reads GAGVSQSPRYKVTKRGQDVALRCDPISGHVSLYWYRQALGQGPEFLTYFNYEAQQDKSGLPNDRFSAERPEGSISTLTIQRTEQRDSAMYRCASSAASEKLFFGSGTQLSVL.

The chain employs TRBV6-4 and TRBJ1-2; D remains unclear. Germline assignment: CDR1 MRHNA and CDR2 SNTAGT. V dropped 0 bases and J dropped 4 bases, with 6 bases sitting between them. This CDR3 comprises 13 residues. CDR3 bases: TGTGCCAGCAGTGACTCCGGCGGCTATGGCTACACCTTC. This sequence encodes CASSDSGGYGYTF.